What follows describes a single T cell receptor beta chain. What it recognizes is unknown. From germline, CDR1 is GTSNPN and CDR2 SVGIG (reference sequence). The CDR3 is 11 residues long. V lost 0 bases and J 5 bases, leaving 5 bases between the germline ends. This entry comes from a study of cytomegalovirus exposure and HLA in healthy donors. On the study more broadly: Around 80 million unique TCR sequences came from HLA-typed donors in an early release.

Researchers ran the PCR with 60 Vbeta and 13 Jbeta primers. Per the authors' pipeline: An analysis that came later counted approximately 76 million unique TCR beta chains, approximately 12 million shared. Some clones are missing from TCRdb's copy, which holds only in-frame ones; the method was immunoSEQ multiplex PCR. V and J calls and clone size follow that table, whereas D and trimming were derived from the DNA. This sample contains some 34,000 clones. Notes on the study in general: As a later analysis showed, a missense DCLRE1C variant was linked to trimming of TCR beta V- and J-genes.

The genes are TRBV30 and TRBJ2-7, with TRBD1 as a possible D gene (5 bases). Sequencing was carried out using PBMCs. This TCR was sampled from a man in his forties in good health and CMV-seronegative. The CDR3 region has the DNA TGTGCCTGGAGTGTAGGGGACGAGCAGTACTTC. This codes for CAWSVGDEQYF.